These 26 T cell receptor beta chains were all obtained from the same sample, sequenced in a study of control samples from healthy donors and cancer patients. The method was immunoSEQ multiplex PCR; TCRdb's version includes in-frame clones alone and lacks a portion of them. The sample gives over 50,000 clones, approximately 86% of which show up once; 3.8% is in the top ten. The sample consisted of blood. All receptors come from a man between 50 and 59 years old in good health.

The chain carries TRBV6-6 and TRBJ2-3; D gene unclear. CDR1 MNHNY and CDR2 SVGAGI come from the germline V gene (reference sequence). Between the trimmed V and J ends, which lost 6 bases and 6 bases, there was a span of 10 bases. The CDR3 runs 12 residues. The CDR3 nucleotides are TGTGCCAGCAGGAGGCAGACCGATACGCAGTATTTT. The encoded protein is CASRRQTDTQYF.

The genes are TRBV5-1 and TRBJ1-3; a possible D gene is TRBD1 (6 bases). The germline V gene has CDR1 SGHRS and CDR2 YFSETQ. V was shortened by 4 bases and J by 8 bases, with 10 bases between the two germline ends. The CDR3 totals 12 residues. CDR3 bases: TGCGCCAGCAGCCCCAGGGGTGACACCATATATTTT. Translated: CASSPRGDTIYF.

CDR3 coding DNA: TGTGCCAGCAGCTTAGTAGCCGGGGGCACAGATACGCAGTATTTT. Translated, it gives CASSLVAGGTDTQYF. This chain connects TRBV11-2 to TRBJ2-3; possibly TRBD2 for D (5 bases). V lost 1 base, J lost 1 base, and 9 bases lay in between. The CDR3 consists of 15 residues. Germline CDR1 SGHAT, CDR2 FQNNGV. The whole variable domain, filled in from reference TRBV11-2 and TRBJ2-3, reads EAGVAQSPRYKIIEKRQSVAFWCNPISGHATLYWYQQILGQGPKLLIQFQNNGVVDDSQLPKDRFSAERLKGVDSTLKIQPAKLEDSAVYLCASSLVAGGTDTQYFGPGTRLTVL.

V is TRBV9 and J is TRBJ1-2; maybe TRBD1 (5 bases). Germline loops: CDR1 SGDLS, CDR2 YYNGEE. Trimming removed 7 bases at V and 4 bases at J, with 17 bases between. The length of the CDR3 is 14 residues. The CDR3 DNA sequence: TGTGCCAGCGGTCGCTCGGGGACCTCCTATGGCTACACCTTC. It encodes CASGRSGTSYGYTF. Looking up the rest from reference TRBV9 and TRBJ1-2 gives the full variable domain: DSGVTQTPKHLITATGQRVTLRCSPRSGDLSVYWYQQSLDQGLQFLIQYYNGEERAKGNILERFSAQQFPDLHSELNLSSLELGDSALYFCASGRSGTSYGYTFGSGTRLTVV.

For the CDR3, the DNA is TGTGCCAGCAGCGGACAGAAAGGTTTCGTGGACACCTTC. Amino acids: CASSGQKGFVDTF. The J gene is TRBJ1-2, the V gene TRBV7-9, with D possibly matching TRBD1 (6 bases). The germline V and J ends were trimmed by 5 bases and 12 bases, with 19 bases remaining between them. The CDR3 contains 13 residues. Per the germline V gene, CDR1 is SEHNR and CDR2 is FQNEAQ (reference sequence).

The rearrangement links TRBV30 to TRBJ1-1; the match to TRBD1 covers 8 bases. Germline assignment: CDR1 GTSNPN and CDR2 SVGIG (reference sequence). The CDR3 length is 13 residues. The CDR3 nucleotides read TGTGCAACGCCCCAAGGACAGGGACCTGAAGCTTTCTTT. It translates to CATPQGQGPEAFF.

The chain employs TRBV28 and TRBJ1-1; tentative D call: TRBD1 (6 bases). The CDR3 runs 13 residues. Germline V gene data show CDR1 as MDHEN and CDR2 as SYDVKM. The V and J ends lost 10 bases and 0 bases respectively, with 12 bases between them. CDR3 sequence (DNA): TGTGCCACCCTGACAGGTCTGAACACTGAAGCTTTCTTT. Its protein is CATLTGLNTEAFF.

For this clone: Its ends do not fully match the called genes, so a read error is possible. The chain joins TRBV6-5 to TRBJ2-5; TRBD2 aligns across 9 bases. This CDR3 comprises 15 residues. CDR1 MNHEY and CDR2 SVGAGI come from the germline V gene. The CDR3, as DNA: TGTGCCAGCAGCTTTAGCGGGAGAACCCAAGAAACCCAGTACTTC. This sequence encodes CASSFSGRTQETQYF.

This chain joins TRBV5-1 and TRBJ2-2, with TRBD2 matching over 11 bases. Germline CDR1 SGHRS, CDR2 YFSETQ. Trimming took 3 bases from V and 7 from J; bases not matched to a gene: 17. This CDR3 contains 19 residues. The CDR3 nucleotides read TGCGCCAGCAGCTCTTCCCTAACTAGCGGGAGTATTCTTGACGGGGAGCTGTTTTTT. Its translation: CASSSSLTSGSILDGELFF.

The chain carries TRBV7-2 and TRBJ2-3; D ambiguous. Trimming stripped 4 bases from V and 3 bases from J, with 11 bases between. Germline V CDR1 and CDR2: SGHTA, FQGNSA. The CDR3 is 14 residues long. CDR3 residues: CASSSGKMTDTQYF. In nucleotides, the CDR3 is TGTGCCAGCAGCTCCGGTAAAATGACAGATACGCAGTATTTT.

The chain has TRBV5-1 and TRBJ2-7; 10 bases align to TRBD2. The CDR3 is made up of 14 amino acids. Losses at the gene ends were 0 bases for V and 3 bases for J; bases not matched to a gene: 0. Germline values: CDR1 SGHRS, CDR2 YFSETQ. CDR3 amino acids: CASSLGTSGYEQYF. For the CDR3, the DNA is TGCGCCAGCAGCTTGGGGACTAGCGGCTACGAGCAGTACTTC.

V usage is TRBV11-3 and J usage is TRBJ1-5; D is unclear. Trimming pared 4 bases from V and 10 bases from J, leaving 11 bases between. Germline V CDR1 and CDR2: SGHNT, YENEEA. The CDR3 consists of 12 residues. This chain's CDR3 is CASSSYMGPQHF. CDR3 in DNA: TGTGCCAGCAGCTCATACATGGGACCCCAGCATTTT.

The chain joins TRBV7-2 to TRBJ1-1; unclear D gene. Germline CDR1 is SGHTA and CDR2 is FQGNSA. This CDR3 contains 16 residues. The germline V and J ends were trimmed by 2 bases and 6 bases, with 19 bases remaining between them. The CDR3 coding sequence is TGTGCCAGCAGCTTATCCCGATCCGGGGTTGGTTCTGAAGCTTTCTTT. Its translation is CASSLSRSGVGSEAFF.

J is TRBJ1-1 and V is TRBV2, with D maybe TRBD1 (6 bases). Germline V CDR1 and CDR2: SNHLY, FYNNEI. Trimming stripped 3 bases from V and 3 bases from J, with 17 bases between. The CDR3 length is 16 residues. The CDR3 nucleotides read TGTGCCAGCAGTGAGTTGGGCAGGGGAACGTACACTGAAGCTTTCTTT. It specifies CASSELGRGTYTEAFF.

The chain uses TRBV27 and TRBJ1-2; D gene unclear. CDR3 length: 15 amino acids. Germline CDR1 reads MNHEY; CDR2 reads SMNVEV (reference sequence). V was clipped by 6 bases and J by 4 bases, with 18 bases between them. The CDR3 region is CASRNLGDSSYGYTF. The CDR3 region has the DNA TGTGCCAGCAGGAACCTCGGGGATTCCTCCTATGGCTACACCTTC.

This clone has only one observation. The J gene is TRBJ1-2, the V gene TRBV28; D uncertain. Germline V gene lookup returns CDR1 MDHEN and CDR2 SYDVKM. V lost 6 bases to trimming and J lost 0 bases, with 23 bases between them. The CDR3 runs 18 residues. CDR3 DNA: TGTGCCAGCAGACCTCCCCCTCCATCCCTACTCACTAACTATGGCTACACCTTC. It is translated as CASRPPPPSLLTNYGYTF.

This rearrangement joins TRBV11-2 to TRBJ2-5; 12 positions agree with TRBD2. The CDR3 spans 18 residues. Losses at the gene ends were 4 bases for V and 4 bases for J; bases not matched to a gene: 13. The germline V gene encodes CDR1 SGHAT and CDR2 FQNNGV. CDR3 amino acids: CASSSSGRALIWGETQYF. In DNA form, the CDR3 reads TGTGCCAGCAGCTCTAGCGGGAGGGCCCTAATTTGGGGAGAGACCCAGTACTTC.

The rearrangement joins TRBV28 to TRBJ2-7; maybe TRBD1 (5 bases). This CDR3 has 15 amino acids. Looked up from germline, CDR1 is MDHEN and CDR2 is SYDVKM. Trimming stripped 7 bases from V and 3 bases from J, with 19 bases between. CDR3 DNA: TGTGCCAGCATACCTCAGGGTAAGACCCTCTACGAGCAGTACTTC. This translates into CASIPQGKTLYEQYF.

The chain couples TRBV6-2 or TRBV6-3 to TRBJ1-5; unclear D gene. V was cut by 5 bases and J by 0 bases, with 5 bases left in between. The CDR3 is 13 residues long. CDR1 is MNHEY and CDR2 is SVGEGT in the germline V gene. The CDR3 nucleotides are TGTGCCAGCAGTCCGAATAGCAATCAGCCCCAGCATTTT. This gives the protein CASSPNSNQPQHF.

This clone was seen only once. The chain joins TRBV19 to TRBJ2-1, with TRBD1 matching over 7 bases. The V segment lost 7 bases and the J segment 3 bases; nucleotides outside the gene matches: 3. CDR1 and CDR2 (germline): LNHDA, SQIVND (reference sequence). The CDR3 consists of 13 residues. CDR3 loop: CASKNRGYNEQFF. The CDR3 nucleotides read TGTGCCAGTAAAAACAGGGGCTACAATGAGCAGTTCTTC.

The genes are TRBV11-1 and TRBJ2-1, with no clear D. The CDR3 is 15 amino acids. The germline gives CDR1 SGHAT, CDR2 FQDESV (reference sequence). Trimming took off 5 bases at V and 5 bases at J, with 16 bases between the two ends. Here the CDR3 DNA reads TGTGCCAGCAGCCTAGATCCATCGAGCCACAATGAGCAGTTCTTC. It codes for CASSLDPSSHNEQFF. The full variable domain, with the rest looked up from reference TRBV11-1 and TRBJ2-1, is EAEVAQSPRYKITEKSQAVAFWCDPISGHATLYWYRQILGQGPELLVQFQDESVVDDSQLPKDRFSAERLKGVDSTLKIQPAELGDSAMYLCASSLDPSSHNEQFFGPGTRLTVL.

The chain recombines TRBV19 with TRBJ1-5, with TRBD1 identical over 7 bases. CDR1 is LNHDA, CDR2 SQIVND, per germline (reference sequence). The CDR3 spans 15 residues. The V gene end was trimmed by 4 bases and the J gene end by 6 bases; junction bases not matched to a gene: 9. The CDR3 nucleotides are TGTGCCAGTAGTAACAGACAGGGAGTGAGTCAGCCCCAGCATTTT. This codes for CASSNRQGVSQPQHF. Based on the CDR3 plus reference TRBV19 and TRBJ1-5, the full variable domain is DGGITQSPKYLFRKEGQNVTLSCEQNLNHDAMYWYRQDPGQGLRLIYYSQIVNDFQKGDIAEGYSVSREKKESFPLTVTSAQKNPTAFYLCASSNRQGVSQPQHFGDGTRLSIL.

CDR3 residues: CASSWADGTPYNEQFF. The CDR3 DNA sequence: TGCGCCAGCAGCTGGGCCGACGGGACCCCCTACAATGAGCAGTTCTTC. The chain employs TRBV5-1 and TRBJ2-1, with D tentatively TRBD1 or TRBD2 (5 bases each). The germline gives CDR1 SGHRS, CDR2 YFSETQ. This CDR3 is built from 16 residues. V lost 3 bases and J 2 bases, leaving 15 bases between the germline ends.

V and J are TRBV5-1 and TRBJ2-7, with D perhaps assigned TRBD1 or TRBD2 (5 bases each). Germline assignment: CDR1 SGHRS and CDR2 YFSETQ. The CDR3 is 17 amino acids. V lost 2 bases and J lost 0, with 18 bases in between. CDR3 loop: CASSFGRDPKYSYEQYF. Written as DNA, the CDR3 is TGCGCCAGCAGCTTCGGCCGGGACCCAAAGTACTCCTACGAGCAGTACTTC.

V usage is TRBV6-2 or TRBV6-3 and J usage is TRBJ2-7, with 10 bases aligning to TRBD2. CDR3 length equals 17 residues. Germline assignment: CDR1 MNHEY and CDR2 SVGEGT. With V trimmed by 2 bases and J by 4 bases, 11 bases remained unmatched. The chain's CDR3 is CASSYDGSGRALYEQYF. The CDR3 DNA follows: TGTGCCAGCAGTTACGACGGCAGCGGGAGGGCCTTATACGAGCAGTACTTC.

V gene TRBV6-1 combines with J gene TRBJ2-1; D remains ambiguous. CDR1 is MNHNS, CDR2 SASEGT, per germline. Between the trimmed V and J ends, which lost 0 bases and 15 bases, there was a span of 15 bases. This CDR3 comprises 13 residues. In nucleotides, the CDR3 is TGTGCCAGCAGTGAAGCTGGCCAGCTTGAGTGGTTCTTC. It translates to CASSEAGQLEWFF.